The rows below give T cell receptor beta chains drawn from one sample of a study of blood T cell repertoires in COVID-19. Sequencing was performed with immunoSEQ multiplex PCR; in TCRdb, only in-frame clones are kept and a portion is missing. The table includes some 180,000 clones, more than 75% detected once. The source material was peripheral blood. These receptors were obtained from a man between 50 and 59 years old who had recovered from COVID-19. Each CDR3 is given with its conserved first and last residue. A D gene is named only where the DNA matches it firmly. Clone size, where shown, is once, few, many, or a class for clones that have expanded.

d_call: TRBD2
j_call: TRBJ2-1
v_call: TRBV7-8
clone_size: NA
cdr3_length: 16
cdr3_aa: CASSLEAGGPWNEQFF
cdr3_nt: TGTGCCAGCAGCTTAGAGGCGGGAGGGCCATGGAATGAGCAGTTCTTC

d_call: TRBD2
j_call: TRBJ2-5
v_call: TRBV27
clone_size: NA
cdr3_length: 17
cdr3_aa: CASSLSMPSGGRETQYF
cdr3_nt: TGTGCCAGCAGTTTATCGATGCCTAGCGGGGGTCGAGAGACCCAGTACTTC

d_call: NA
j_call: TRBJ1-6
v_call: TRBV27
clone_size: NA
cdr3_length: 13
cdr3_aa: CASSPLTDSPLHF
cdr3_nt: TGTGCCAGCAGTCCACTGACAGATTCACCCCTCCACTTT

d_call: NA
j_call: TRBJ2-1
v_call: TRBV7-9
clone_size: once
cdr3_length: 16
cdr3_aa: CASSPFRGNGYNEQFF
cdr3_nt: TGTGCCAGCAGCCCCTTTCGGGGAAACGGCTACAATGAGCAGTTCTTC

d_call: NA
j_call: TRBJ1-2
v_call: TRBV7-6
clone_size: NA
cdr3_length: 15
cdr3_aa: CASSLASGGNYGYTF
cdr3_nt: TGTGCCAGCAGCTTAGCGTCGGGGGGCAACTATGGCTACACCTTC

d_call: NA
j_call: TRBJ1-5
v_call: TRBV13
clone_size: NA
cdr3_length: 16
cdr3_aa: CASSLGDGHSNQPQHF
cdr3_nt: TGTGCCAGCAGCTTAGGGGACGGACATAGCAATCAGCCCCAGCATTTT

d_call: NA
j_call: TRBJ1-2
v_call: TRBV4-2
clone_size: NA
cdr3_length: 15
cdr3_aa: CASSQDPTRESGYTF
cdr3_nt: TGTGCCAGCAGCCAAGATCCCACCCGGGAGAGCGGCTACACCTTC

d_call: NA
j_call: TRBJ1-5
v_call: TRBV27
clone_size: NA
cdr3_length: 15
cdr3_aa: CASKVGQGPNQPQHF
cdr3_nt: TGTGCCAGCAAGGTCGGGCAGGGTCCCAATCAGCCCCAGCATTTT

d_call: NA
j_call: TRBJ1-3
v_call: TRBV28
clone_size: once
cdr3_length: 14
cdr3_aa: CASSPPGAGNTIYF
cdr3_nt: TGTGCCAGCAGTCCGCCGGGAGCTGGAAACACCATATATTTT

d_call: TRBD1
j_call: TRBJ2-7
v_call: TRBV2
clone_size: NA
cdr3_length: 14
cdr3_aa: CASSEWDRVYEQYF
cdr3_nt: TGTGCCAGCAGTGAATGGGACAGGGTTTACGAGCAGTACTTC

d_call: NA
j_call: TRBJ1-1
v_call: TRBV6-6
clone_size: NA
cdr3_length: 12
cdr3_aa: CASSSENTEAFF
cdr3_nt: TGTGCCAGCAGTTCAGAGAACACTGAAGCTTTCTTT

d_call: TRBD2
j_call: TRBJ2-7
v_call: TRBV5-4
clone_size: NA
cdr3_length: 16
cdr3_aa: CASSIGTSGSSYEQYF
cdr3_nt: TGTGCCAGCAGCATAGGGACTAGCGGGAGCTCCTACGAGCAGTACTTC

d_call: TRBD1
j_call: TRBJ1-2
v_call: TRBV11-1
clone_size: NA
cdr3_length: 15
cdr3_aa: CASSQDRGLDYGYTF
cdr3_nt: TGTGCCAGCAGCCAGGACAGGGGGCTTGACTATGGCTACACCTTC

d_call: NA
j_call: TRBJ1-6
v_call: TRBV5-5
clone_size: NA
cdr3_length: 14
cdr3_aa: CASSLGGHGSPLHF
cdr3_nt: TGTGCCAGCAGCTTGGGGGGGCATGGTTCACCCCTCCACTTT

d_call: TRBD1
j_call: TRBJ2-1
v_call: TRBV5-4
clone_size: few
cdr3_length: 16
cdr3_aa: CASSRAPGTAYNEQFF
cdr3_nt: TGTGCCAGCAGCCGAGCACCCGGGACAGCCTACAATGAGCAGTTCTTC

d_call: TRBD1
j_call: TRBJ2-3
v_call: TRBV19
clone_size: NA
cdr3_length: 15
cdr3_aa: CATHLTGVSTDTQYF
cdr3_nt: TGTGCCACGCACCTGACAGGGGTGTCCACAGATACGCAGTATTTT

d_call: TRBD2
j_call: TRBJ2-5
v_call: TRBV7-2
clone_size: NA
cdr3_length: 15
cdr3_aa: CASSSLTRGGETQYF
cdr3_nt: TGTGCCAGCAGCTCGCTGACCCGCGGGGGGGAGACCCAGTACTTC

d_call: NA
j_call: TRBJ2-5
v_call: TRBV5-1
clone_size: once
cdr3_length: 13
cdr3_aa: CASSLSRWETQYF
cdr3_nt: TGCGCCAGCAGCTTGTCCAGGTGGGAGACCCAGTACTTC

d_call: NA
j_call: TRBJ1-5
v_call: TRBV24-1
clone_size: NA
cdr3_length: 13
cdr3_aa: CAVGGGPEGPQHF
cdr3_nt: TGTGCCGTCGGCGGAGGCCCCGAGGGGCCCCAGCATTTT

d_call: NA
j_call: TRBJ1-2
v_call: TRBV24-1
clone_size: NA
cdr3_length: 14
cdr3_aa: CATSAPGTNYGYTF
cdr3_nt: TGTGCCACCAGTGCCCCCGGGACTAACTATGGCTACACCTTC

d_call: TRBD1
j_call: TRBJ2-3
v_call: TRBV6-5
clone_size: NA
cdr3_length: 15
cdr3_aa: CASSTDRGSDGTQYF
cdr3_nt: TGTGCCAGCAGTACGGACAGGGGTAGTGACGGTACGCAGTATTTT

d_call: NA
j_call: TRBJ2-7
v_call: TRBV6-1
clone_size: few
cdr3_length: 15
cdr3_aa: CASSEAEGSSYEQYF
cdr3_nt: TGTGCCAGCAGTGAAGCGGAGGGGAGCTCCTACGAGCAGTACTTC

d_call: TRBD2
j_call: TRBJ2-5
v_call: TRBV7-3
clone_size: NA
cdr3_length: 15
cdr3_aa: CASSPSGFSGETQYF
cdr3_nt: TGTGCCAGCAGCCCTAGCGGGTTCTCGGGAGAGACCCAGTACTTC

d_call: TRBD1
j_call: TRBJ1-1
v_call: TRBV5-1
clone_size: NA
cdr3_length: 17
cdr3_aa: CASSLARGSYLNTEAFF
cdr3_nt: TGCGCCAGCAGCTTGGCCAGGGGGTCCTACTTAAACACTGAAGCTTTCTTT

d_call: NA
j_call: TRBJ2-3
v_call: TRBV12-5
clone_size: NA
cdr3_length: 14
cdr3_aa: CASGLSRGTDTQYF
cdr3_nt: TGTGCTAGTGGTTTGTCGCGGGGCACAGATACGCAGTATTTT

d_call: TRBD2
j_call: TRBJ2-1
v_call: TRBV19
clone_size: NA
cdr3_length: 17
cdr3_aa: CASSIGSGRAFFDEQFF
cdr3_nt: TGTGCCAGTAGTATAGGTAGCGGGAGGGCCTTTTTTGATGAGCAGTTCTTC

d_call: TRBD1
j_call: TRBJ1-2
v_call: TRBV7-9
clone_size: once
cdr3_length: 14
cdr3_aa: CASSLGQGEYGYTF
cdr3_nt: TGTGCCAGCAGCTTGGGACAGGGGGAATATGGCTACACCTTC